The next 15 T cell receptor beta chains were all read from a single sample in a study of CD8 T cells in ankylosing spondylitis. No cognate antigen is known for these TCRs. TCRdb recomputed calls from the 5' RACE reads with MiXCR, one row per CDR3 protein. The sample includes hundreds of thousands of distinct CDR3 sequences, over 9.5% of them seen just once. Study conclusions and caveats: A motif of 7 to 9 highly homologous TCR beta variants was seen as apparently characteristic of ankylosing spondylitis blood.

Input material: blood, either unsorted or a sorted T cell fraction (not recorded which). The receptor source for this set is a male donor with ankylosing spondylitis.

This clonotype came up many times. The chain links TRBV5-5 to TRBJ2-2, with 10 bases that match TRBD2. CDR1 is SGHKS, CDR2 YYEKEE, per germline (reference sequence). With V trimmed by 4 bases and J by 2 bases, 8 bases remained unmatched. The CDR3 is 17 amino acids. CDR3 sequence reads: CASSLTIAGGNTGELFF. CDR3 sequence (DNA): TGTGCCAGCAGCCTTACTATAGCGGGAGGAAACACCGGGGAGCTGTTTTTT.

The table lists this clonotype with a few counts. The chain employs TRBV11-3 and TRBJ2-1; the D is unclear. Germline V gene lookup returns CDR1 SGHNT and CDR2 YENEEA. CDR3 length: 12 amino acids. The V end lost 5 bases, the J end lost 5 bases, and 7 bases lay between the germline ends. CDR3 DNA sequence: TGTGCCAGCAGCCTCATTCACAATGAGCAGTTCTTC. Residues: CASSLIHNEQFF.

The chain employs TRBV27 and TRBJ2-1; 14 bases agree with TRBD2. V lost 3 bases to trimming and J lost 9 bases; unmatched junction nucleotides: 4. Germline V lookup: CDR1 MNHEY, CDR2 SMNVEV (reference sequence). The CDR3 has 15 amino acids. Here the CDR3 DNA reads TGTGCCAGCAGTTTGGGACTAGCGGGAGCGGCTGAGCAGTTCTTC. This gives the protein CASSLGLAGAAEQFF.

The chain carries TRBV2 and TRBJ2-7, with 8 bases identical to TRBD1. The germline CDR1 and CDR2 sequences are SNHLY and FYNNEI. This CDR3 is 14 amino acids long. V was pared by 5 bases and J by 6 bases, with 9 bases of the junction left unmatched. This chain's CDR3 is CASSQGASPLEQYF. The CDR3 DNA is TGTGCCAGCAGTCAGGGGGCTTCCCCCCTCGAGCAGTACTTC.

The sample holds many counts of this clonotype. This chain connects TRBV3-1 to TRBJ1-1; a weak D match, TRBD1 (5 bases). The CDR3 contains 14 residues. Germline CDR1 reads LGHDT; CDR2 reads YNNKEL (reference sequence). V was clipped by 3 bases and J by 3 bases, with 11 bases between them. CDR3 region: CASSQRGYHTEAFF. The CDR3 region has the DNA TGTGCCAGCAGCCAGAGGGGTTACCACACTGAAGCTTTCTTT.

This chain connects TRBV7-2 to TRBJ2-1, with a weak D call TRBD2 (6 bases). V lost 0 bases and J 7 bases, leaving 10 bases between the germline ends. The CDR3 has 14 amino acids. CDR1 and CDR2 from the germline V gene are SGHTA and FQGNSA. The CDR3 spells CASSLAAGRNEQFF. The CDR3 DNA follows: TGTGCCAGCAGCTTAGCGGCAGGGAGGAATGAGCAGTTCTTC.

The sample holds a few counts of this clonotype. The V call is TRBV5-1, the J call TRBJ1-1, with D possibly matching TRBD1 (6 bases). Trimming removed 4 bases from V and 0 bases from J, with 16 bases in between. The CDR3 is 16 residues long. Per germline, CDR1 SGHRS and CDR2 YFSETQ. DNA for the CDR3: TGCGCCAGCAGCCGGGACACTCAAAGCATGAACACTGAAGCTTTCTTT. Translated: CASSRDTQSMNTEAFF.

In its sample, this clonotype was seen a few times. The chain uses TRBV4-3 and TRBJ1-2; D not resolved. The CDR3 has 15 residues. V lost 0 bases and J lost 4, with 12 bases in between. Germline V gene sequence: CDR1 LGHNA, CDR2 YSLEER. The CDR3 coding sequence is TGCGCCAGCAGCCAAGACCTGAACGGGCCCTATGGCTACACCTTC. Protein product: CASSQDLNGPYGYTF.

In this sample, this clonotype turned up a few times. This chain connects TRBV12-3 or TRBV12-4 to TRBJ2-7; TRBD2 aligns across 9 bases. The CDR3 is made up of 17 amino acids. The V gene end was trimmed by 5 bases and the J gene end by 5 bases; junction bases not matched to a gene: 16. The CDR3 DNA sequence: TGTGCCAGCAGTAGCATAGCGGGGGTGACCTTCGGGAACGAGCAGTACTTC. Translated: CASSSIAGVTFGNEQYF.

There are a few counts of this clonotype. The genes are TRBV5-1 and TRBJ1-6; D gene unclear. V was trimmed by 0 bases and J by 5 bases, leaving 9 bases between them. The CDR3 has 15 amino acids. From germline, CDR1 is SGHRS and CDR2 YFSETQ. For the CDR3, the DNA is TGCGCCAGCAGCTTGGACGGACCCAATAATTCACCCCTCCACTTT. Protein product: CASSLDGPNNSPLHF.

This chain connects TRBV7-2 to TRBJ2-3; possible D gene TRBD2, 7 bases. The CDR3 totals 15 residues. Per the germline V gene, CDR1 is SGHTA and CDR2 is FQGNSA. Trimming shortened V by 2 bases and J by 2 bases, and 11 bases separated the two germline ends. CDR3 residues: CASSLRGGATDTQYF. As DNA, the CDR3 is TGTGCCAGCAGCTTACGAGGGGGGGCCACAGATACGCAGTATTTT. The full variable domain, with the rest looked up from reference TRBV7-2 and TRBJ2-3, is GAGVSQSPSNKVTEKGKDVELRCDPISGHTALYWYRQSLGQGLEFLIYFQGNSAPDKSGLPSDRFSAERTGGSVSTLTIQRTQQEDSAVYLCASSLRGGATDTQYFGPGTRLTVL.

This chain joins TRBV5-5 and TRBJ2-7; 9 bases match TRBD1. Losses at the gene ends were 2 bases for V and 3 bases for J; bases not matched to a gene: 6. The germline V gene has CDR1 SGHKS and CDR2 YYEKEE (reference sequence). The CDR3 is 15 residues long. The CDR3 region is CASSFLTGGIYEQYF. The DNA of the CDR3 is TGTGCCAGCAGCTTTCTGACAGGGGGTATCTACGAGCAGTACTTC.

The table lists this clonotype with a few counts. Possible read error: a much larger clone is one base away. The chain links TRBV20-1 to TRBJ1-2; D perhaps matches TRBD1 (6 bases). Trimming stripped 6 bases from V and 12 bases from J, with 20 bases between. The CDR3 length is 12 residues. The germline V gene has CDR1 DFQATT and CDR2 SNEGSKA (reference sequence). This CDR3 is CSAEGGTNRNTF. As DNA, the CDR3 is TGCAGTGCCGAAGGGGGGACAAATAGGAACACCTTC.

The V and J genes are TRBV20-1 and TRBJ2-5; D gene ambiguous. Trimming shortened V by 6 bases and J by 2 bases, and 16 bases separated the two germline ends. This CDR3 region has 14 residues. Germline V gives CDR1 DFQATT, CDR2 SNEGSKA (reference sequence). Here the CDR3 reads CSAPSAREQETQYF. The CDR3 DNA reads TGCAGTGCCCCCTCCGCTAGGGAACAAGAGACCCAGTACTTC.

This clonotype was seen more than once but under ten times. This sequence joins TRBV5-1 and TRBJ1-2; TRBD1 matches at 9 bases. The CDR3 has 15 residues. Germline CDR1 SGHRS, CDR2 YFSETQ. Unmatched junction bases numbered 5, after V lost 4 bases and J lost 1 base. This CDR3 reads CASSPGQGINYGYTF. The CDR3 nucleotides are TGCGCCAGCAGCCCGGGACAGGGAATTAACTATGGCTACACCTTC. Full variable domain (outside the CDR3, taken from reference TRBV5-1 and TRBJ1-2): KAGVTQTPRYLIKTRGQQVTLSCSPISGHRSVSWYQQTPGQGLQFLFEYFSETQRNKGNFPGRFSGRQFSNSRSEMNVSTLELGDSALYLCASSPGQGINYGYTFGSGTRLTVV.